This TCR beta chain originates from a study of technical replicates of blood from a few donors. The ends lost 1 base at V and 3 bases at J; junction bases unmatched: 6. Looked up from germline, CDR1 is SGHNT and CDR2 is YENEEA. CDR3 length equals 15 residues. Generated by immunoSEQ multiplex PCR, the TCRdb table keeps only in-frame clones and is missing some. The sample has 75,000 to 100,000 clones, about 94% seen once; the top ten hold around 0.41%. This rearrangement joins TRBV11-3 to TRBJ2-7; 7 bases match TRBD2. The sequenced material came from T cells isolated from PBMCs. This clonotype was sampled from a human donor in good health. The DNA of the CDR3 is TGTGCCAGCAGCTTAGCGGGGGGACTTCTCTACGAGCAGTACTTC. The encoded protein is CASSLAGGLLYEQYF.